The T cell receptor beta chain described here comes from a study of response to subunit inactivated influenza vaccine. Study results and caveats: The authors offered the suggestion that each seasonal influenza vaccination recruits few new T cells.

The junction had 7 bases not matched to a gene; V was cut back by 5 bases and J by 5 bases. The CDR3 length is 14 residues. To note about this clonotype: Antigen: not known.

TCRdb re-called the RT-PCR reads through MiXCR, storing one row per CDR3 protein. Of hundreds of thousands of distinct CDR3 sequences in the sample, approximately 24% were seen once. This sequence joins TRBV12-3 or TRBV12-4 and TRBJ2-7; TRBD2 matches at 9 bases. The specimen was CD4+ T cells sorted from PBMCs, collected around 5 days after vaccination. The sequence derives from a man aged 50 to 59 who received an inactivated influenza vaccine. The CDR3 nucleotides are TGTGCCAGCAGTCGGCCTAGCGGGATCGACGAGCAGTACTTC. Translating it yields CASSRPSGIDEQYF.